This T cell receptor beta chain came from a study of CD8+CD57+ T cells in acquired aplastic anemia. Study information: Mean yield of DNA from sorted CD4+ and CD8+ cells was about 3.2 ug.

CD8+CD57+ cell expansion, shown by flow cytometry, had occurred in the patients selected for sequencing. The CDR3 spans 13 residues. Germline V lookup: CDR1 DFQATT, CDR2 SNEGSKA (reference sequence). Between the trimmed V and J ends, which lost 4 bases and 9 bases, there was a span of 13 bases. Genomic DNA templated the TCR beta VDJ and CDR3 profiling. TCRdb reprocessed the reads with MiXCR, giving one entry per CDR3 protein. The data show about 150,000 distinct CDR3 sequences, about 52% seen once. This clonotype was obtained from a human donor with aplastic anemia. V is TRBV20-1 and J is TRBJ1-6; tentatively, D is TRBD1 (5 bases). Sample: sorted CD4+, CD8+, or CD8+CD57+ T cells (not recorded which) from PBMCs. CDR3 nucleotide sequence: TGCAGTGCTATTGCAGGGATGGGTTCACCCCTCCACTTT. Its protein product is CSAIAGMGSPLHF.